Shown below are 5 T cell receptor beta chains from a single sample sequenced in a study of T cells in Graves' hyperthyroidism and ophthalmopathy. Amplified TCR beta CDR3 regions derived from RNA transcripts. With the HTBI primer set, the TCR CDR3 went through a first round of RT-PCR. TCRdb ran MiXCR on the multiplex PCR reads and lists one entry per CDR3 protein. The sample yields under 350,000 distinct CDR3 sequences, about an eighth seen once. The sample comprised blood. These receptors originate from a middle-aged woman with Graves' hyperthyroidism.

In its sample, this clonotype was seen many times. This chain links TRBV24-1 with TRBJ2-5, with a tentative D call TRBD2 (5 bases). V gave up 3 bases and J gave up 2 bases, with 9 bases separating them. The CDR3 length is 14 residues. Germline CDR1 is KGHDR and CDR2 is SFDVKD. CDR3: CATSDGRNQETQYF. For the CDR3, the DNA is TGTGCCACCAGTGATGGGAGAAATCAAGAGACCCAGTACTTC.

This chain connects TRBV7-9 to TRBJ2-2; D gene uncertain. Trimming removed 4 bases from V and 6 bases from J, with 18 bases in between. Per germline, CDR1 SEHNR and CDR2 FQNEAQ (reference sequence). The CDR3 is 16 residues long. The CDR3 DNA reads as TGTGCCAGCAGCTCTAGGCCTGTTGGAGTGTCCGGGGAGCTGTTTTTT. Translated: CASSSRPVGVSGELFF.

The chain links TRBV6-1 to TRBJ1-6; D perhaps matches TRBD1 (6 bases). The germline V gene encodes CDR1 MNHNS and CDR2 SASEGT. The CDR3 has 16 amino acids. V lost 7 bases, J lost 5 bases, and 18 bases lay in between. This CDR3 is CASTKWGGLNNSPLHF. Written as DNA, the CDR3 is TGTGCCAGCACCAAATGGGGGGGCCTAAATAATTCACCCCTCCACTTT.

The table lists this clonotype with many counts. The chain combines TRBV28 with TRBJ1-1; 7 bases are shared with TRBD1. The CDR3 has 15 residues. The V gene end was trimmed by 6 bases and the J gene end by 5 bases; junction bases not matched to a gene: 12. In germline, CDR1 is MDHEN, CDR2 SYDVKM. The DNA for the CDR3 is TGTGCCAGCAGCCCAGGGGGGTGGGGAGGTACTGAAGCTTTCTTT. This encodes CASSPGGWGGTEAFF.

The CDR3 reads CASSLRGSRLGGGIQYF. CDR3 in DNA: TGTGCCAGCAGCCTACGGGGTTCCAGATTGGGGGGCGGCATTCAGTACTTC. The J gene is TRBJ2-4, the V gene TRBV11-2; the D gene could be TRBD1 or TRBD2 (6 bases each). With 5 bases removed from V and 9 bases from J, the gap between germline ends came to 26 bases. The germline V gene has CDR1 SGHAT and CDR2 FQNNGV. This CDR3 has 17 amino acids.